In its sample, the clone carrying this TCR beta chain was seen many times. As yet, its antigen is unknown. The source of the sample is a study of CD8 T cells in ankylosing spondylitis. The study's findings and limits: A motif of 7 to 9 highly homologous TCR beta variants was seen as apparently characteristic of ankylosing spondylitis blood. Peripheral blood samples showed relatively rare disease-linked clones, and these clones were CD8+. Matched ankylosing spondylitis synovial fluid reportedly contained a significantly enriched population of disease-linked clones. Earlier literature documents some of the motif variants in reactive arthritis synovial fluid and blood.

Quantitative 5'-RACE with molecular barcodes generated TCR beta libraries. TCRdb reprocessed the 5' RACE reads with MiXCR, giving one entry per CDR3 protein. The sample lists some 840,000 distinct CDR3 sequences; around 11% were seen once. Germline CDR1 reads SGHRS; CDR2 reads YFSETQ. The CDR3 has 12 residues. Germline trimming cut 4 bases from V and 8 bases from J; bases unmatched to any gene: 3. Sequencing was done on a sample of blood, either unsorted or a sorted T cell fraction (not recorded which). J is TRBJ1-1 and V is TRBV5-1; 9 nucleotides match TRBD1. The receptor comes from a male donor with ankylosing spondylitis. The CDR3, as DNA: TGCGCCAGCAGCGCCGGACAGGGGGAAGCTTTCTTT. This gives the protein CASSAGQGEAFF.